A selection of T cell receptor beta chains follows, all from one sample in a study of T cell responses to AZD1222 COVID-19 vaccine. The protocol was immunoSEQ multiplex PCR, while the TCRdb copy is restricted to in-frame clones and leaves out a portion. Found here are around 140,000 clones, 70% to 90% of them singletons; the top ten hold roughly 8.7%. The sample in question was peripheral blood, obtained 28 days after the second dose of the MenACWY control vaccine. Receptors were obtained from an adult who received the MenACWY meningococcal vaccine as a control. Both conserved end residues are part of each CDR3. Fields, in order: J gene, V gene, D gene, clone size, CDR3 protein, CDR3 DNA. A D gene is named only where the DNA matches it firmly. Not every row has a clone size; where given, it reads once, few, many or a size class.

J gene: TRBJ2-1; V gene: TRBV27; D gene: TRBD2; clone size: -; CDR3 protein: CASSLTSGRNEQFF; CDR3 DNA: TGTGCCAGCAGTTTAACTAGCGGGAGAAATGAGCAGTTCTTC
J gene: TRBJ1-1; V gene: TRBV11-3; D gene: -; clone size: -; CDR3 protein: CASSLVLSRGRGNTEAFF; CDR3 DNA: TGTGCCAGCAGCTTAGTACTTTCGCGCGGCAGGGGTAACACTGAAGCTTTCTTT
J gene: TRBJ2-1; V gene: TRBV6-5; D gene: TRBD2; clone size: once; CDR3 protein: CASSLAGGVNEQFF; CDR3 DNA: TGTGCCAGCAGCCTAGCGGGAGGGGTGAATGAGCAGTTCTTC
J gene: TRBJ2-3; V gene: TRBV29-1; D gene: -; clone size: -; CDR3 protein: CSVVLARGVTDTQYF; CDR3 DNA: TGCAGCGTTGTCTTAGCCAGGGGAGTGACAGATACGCAGTATTTT
J gene: TRBJ2-1; V gene: TRBV2; D gene: TRBD2; clone size: -; CDR3 protein: CASSPFKGLGTSEQFF; CDR3 DNA: TGTGCCAGCAGTCCCTTTAAAGGACTAGGTACGAGTGAGCAGTTCTTC
J gene: TRBJ1-3; V gene: TRBV18; D gene: TRBD1; clone size: -; CDR3 protein: CASSPNRGGNTIYF; CDR3 DNA: TGTGCCAGCTCACCTAACAGGGGTGGAAACACCATATATTTT
J gene: TRBJ1-6; V gene: TRBV2; D gene: -; clone size: -; CDR3 protein: CASSLGARNSPLHF; CDR3 DNA: TGTGCCAGCAGCCTAGGGGCGCGGAATTCACCCCTCCACTTT
J gene: TRBJ1-1; V gene: TRBV19; D gene: -; clone size: -; CDR3 protein: CASSTPWAAGAFF; CDR3 DNA: TGTGCCAGTAGTACCCCGTGGGCAGCGGGGGCTTTCTTT
J gene: TRBJ1-4; V gene: TRBV4-1; D gene: TRBD1; clone size: few; CDR3 protein: CASSQQQGTNEKLFF; CDR3 DNA: TGCGCCAGCAGCCAGCAACAGGGGACTAATGAAAAACTGTTTTTT
J gene: TRBJ1-5; V gene: TRBV7-2; D gene: -; clone size: -; CDR3 protein: CASSYRAPDQPQHF; CDR3 DNA: TGTGCCAGCAGCTACAGGGCTCCTGATCAGCCCCAGCATTTT
J gene: TRBJ1-1; V gene: TRBV28; D gene: -; clone size: -; CDR3 protein: CASSSLWSVNTEAFF; CDR3 DNA: TGTGCCAGCAGTAGCCTGTGGTCAGTGAACACTGAAGCTTTCTTT
J gene: TRBJ1-4; V gene: TRBV5-1; D gene: -; clone size: -; CDR3 protein: CASSSHSGQRWNEKLFF; CDR3 DNA: TGCGCCAGCAGCTCCCACTCAGGGCAACGGTGGAATGAAAAACTGTTTTTT
J gene: TRBJ2-7; V gene: TRBV5-1; D gene: TRBD2; clone size: -; CDR3 protein: CASSFDPSGINYEQYF; CDR3 DNA: TGCGCCAGCAGCTTCGACCCGAGCGGGATTAATTACGAGCAGTACTTC
J gene: TRBJ2-2; V gene: TRBV7-9; D gene: -; clone size: -; CDR3 protein: CASSLARTPNTGELFF; CDR3 DNA: TGTGCCAGCAGCTTAGCGCGGACTCCTAACACCGGGGAGCTGTTTTTT
J gene: TRBJ1-5; V gene: TRBV9; D gene: TRBD1; clone size: -; CDR3 protein: CASSPTGTGGMEPQHF; CDR3 DNA: TGTGCCAGCAGCCCCACCGGGACAGGGGGCATGGAGCCCCAGCATTTT